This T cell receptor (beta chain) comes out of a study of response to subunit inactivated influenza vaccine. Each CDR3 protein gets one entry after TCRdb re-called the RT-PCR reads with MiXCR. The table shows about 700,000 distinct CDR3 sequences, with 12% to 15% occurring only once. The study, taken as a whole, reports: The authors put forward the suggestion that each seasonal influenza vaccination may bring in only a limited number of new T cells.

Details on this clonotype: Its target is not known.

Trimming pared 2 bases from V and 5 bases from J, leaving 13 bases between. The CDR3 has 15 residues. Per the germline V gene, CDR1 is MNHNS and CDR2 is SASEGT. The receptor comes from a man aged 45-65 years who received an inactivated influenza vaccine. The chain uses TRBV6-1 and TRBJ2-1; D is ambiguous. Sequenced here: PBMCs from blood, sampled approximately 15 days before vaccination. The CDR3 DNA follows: TGTGCCAGCAGTGAATGGCTACAGCGAAACAATGAGCAGTTCTTC. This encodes CASSEWLQRNNEQFF.